The entry that follows covers one T cell receptor beta chain sequence. In its sample, this clone was seen once. What antigen it recognizes has not been identified. No base quality values were provided; no much bigger clone lies one nucleotide off. The V and J ends are trimmed by 5 bases and 0 bases, leaving 17 bases between them. CDR1 and CDR2 (SGDLS, YYNGEE) derive from the germline V gene. The CDR3 covers 16 residues, taking in both the cysteine and the phenylalanine. CDR3 DNA is the only sequence kept; it has 48 bases, read in frame from the first base. Libraries were made using the immunoSEQ multiplex PCR assay. Held by TCRdb, this immuneACCESS table contains in-frame sequences only and omits some clones. Under half of the omission traces to an unresolved V gene where checked; the cause of the rest is unknown. A total of fewer than 65,000 clones appear in this sample, around 91% of them only once. The ten largest clones represent 1% to 1.5% of the sample.

The data originate from a study of T cell changes during pregnancy in multiple sclerosis (dated by TCRdb to the late 2010s). In the study overall: Changes in the T cell repertoire over the course of pregnancy were examined in this study in women with multiple sclerosis.

The rearrangement combines TRBV9 with TRBJ2-5; D gene: possibly TRBD1, on 6 matching bases. The sequence was obtained from a female donor in good health, enrolled as a control in a pregnancy study. This material consisted of peripheral blood, taken after pregnancy. The CDR3 region: CASSQMGAGYQETQYF. The nucleotide sequence reads as follows: TGTGCCAGCAGTCAAATGGGGGCAGGGTACCAAGAGACCCAGTACTTC.